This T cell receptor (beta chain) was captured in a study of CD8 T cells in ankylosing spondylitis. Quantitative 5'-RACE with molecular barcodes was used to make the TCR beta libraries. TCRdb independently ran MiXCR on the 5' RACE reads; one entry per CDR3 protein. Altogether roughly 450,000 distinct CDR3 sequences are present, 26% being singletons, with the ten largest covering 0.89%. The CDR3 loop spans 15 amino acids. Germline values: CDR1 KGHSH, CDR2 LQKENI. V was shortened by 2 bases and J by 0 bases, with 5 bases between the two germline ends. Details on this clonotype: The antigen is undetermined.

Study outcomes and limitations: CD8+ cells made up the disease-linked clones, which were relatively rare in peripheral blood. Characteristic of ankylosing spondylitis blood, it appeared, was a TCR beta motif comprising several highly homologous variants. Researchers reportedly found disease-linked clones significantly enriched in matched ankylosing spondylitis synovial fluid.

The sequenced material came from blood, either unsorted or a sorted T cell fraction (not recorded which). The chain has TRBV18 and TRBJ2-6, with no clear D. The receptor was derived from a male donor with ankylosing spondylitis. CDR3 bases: TGTGCCAGCTCACCAGTCCACTCTGGGGCCAACGTCCTGACTTTC. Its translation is CASSPVHSGANVLTF.